These T cell receptor beta chains were read from a single sample in a study of vaccination and CD4 T cells after COVID-19. MiXCR, applied by TCRdb to the PCR reads, yields one record per CDR3 protein. Of approximately 2,800 distinct CDR3 sequences listed, about 18% are singletons. Their antigens remain unidentified. Specimen: CD4+ T cells from blood, cultured in vitro. The receptors stem from a human donor in good health. The CDR3 runs from the conserved cysteine through the conserved F or W. D genes are given only for firm matches. Size values are once, few and many counts, or a class for expanded clones, and some rows have none.

>-|TRBV7-3|TRBD2|TRBJ2-6
TGTGCCAGCAGCCCGAGGACTAGCGGGAGCGGGGCCAACGTCCTGACTTTC
CASSPRTSGSGANVLTF
>-|TRBV20-1|TRBD2|TRBJ2-4
TGCAGTGCTGGGACTAGCGGGGCACTAGCCAAAAACATTCAGTACTTC
CSAGTSGALAKNIQYF
>few|TRBV2|TRBD2|TRBJ2-2
TGTGCCAGCAGTGATCTAGCGGGAGTTAATGGCGGGGAGCTGTTTTTT
CASSDLAGVNGGELFF
>-|TRBV5-4|-|TRBJ1-2
TGTGTCAGCAGCCAGGATGGGTATGGCTACACCTTC
CVSSQDGYGYTF
>-|TRBV29-1|-|TRBJ1-2
TGCAGCGTTGAAGGAGAAGGTTGGGCTGGCTACACCTTC
CSVEGEGWAGYTF
>-|TRBV6-2/TRBV6-3|TRBD1|TRBJ2-7
TGTGCCAGCAGGAGGACAGGGTCCTCCTACGAGCAGTACTTC
CASRRTGSSYEQYF
>few|TRBV7-2|-|TRBJ1-5
TGTGCCAGCACGAGGGAGGATCAGCCCCAGCATTTT
CASTREDQPQHF
>-|TRBV7-2|-|TRBJ2-2
TGTGCCAGCAGCTTAAACAGTAGGACGAACACCGGGGAGCTGTTTTTT
CASSLNSRTNTGELFF
>few|TRBV7-9|-|TRBJ2-3
TGTGCCAGCAGCTTAGCGGTTCTCACAGATACGCAGTATTTT
CASSLAVLTDTQYF
>few|TRBV7-3|-|TRBJ2-3
TGTGCCAGCAGCGAGCAATCTACAGATACGCAGTATTTT
CASSEQSTDTQYF
>medium-sized|TRBV10-3|-|TRBJ1-1
TGTGCCATCAGGGGAAGTCAGGGAGGGACTGAAGCTTTCTTT
CAIRGSQGGTEAFF
>few|TRBV7-9|-|TRBJ2-2
TGTGCCAGCCCGGATCAGAAAGACACCGGGGAGCTGTTTTTT
CASPDQKDTGELFF
>-|TRBV6-2/TRBV6-3|-|TRBJ1-6
TGTGCCAGCAACCGGGGGAAAGACCTTAGGAATTCACCCCTCCACTTT
CASNRGKDLRNSPLHF
>few|TRBV20-1|-|TRBJ1-1
TGCAGTGCTAGAGATTTCGGGGGGAGGAACACTGAAGCTTTCTTT
CSARDFGGRNTEAFF
>-|TRBV28|-|TRBJ1-5
TGTGCCAGCAGTTTAATCCCAGGGAGGGTTCAGCCCCAGCATTTT
CASSLIPGRVQPQHF
>-|TRBV5-4|-|TRBJ1-1
TGTGCCAGCAGCTTGGCCAAAGGGGTTCAAGCTTTCTTT
CASSLAKGVQAFF
>few|TRBV10-3|-|TRBJ1-6
TGTGCCATCAGTCCCATCGGACAGTTTGGCGATTCACCCCTCCACTTT
CAISPIGQFGDSPLHF
>few|TRBV4-1|-|TRBJ2-3
TGCGCCAGCAGCCAAGATGGAACTAGGATCACAGATACGCAGTATTTT
CASSQDGTRITDTQYF
>-|TRBV18|TRBD1|TRBJ1-2
TGTGCCAGCTCATCGACAGGGGGCGGCTACACCTTC
CASSSTGGGYTF
>few|TRBV20-1|TRBD2|TRBJ2-7
TGCAGTGCTAGCTGGCGGGAGAGATACGAGCAGTACTTC
CSASWRERYEQYF
>medium-sized|TRBV27|TRBD1|TRBJ1-1
TGTGCCAGCAGTTTCTCGCGCGGGGGACAGGGGGCAGGCACTGAAGCTTTCTTT
CASSFSRGGQGAGTEAFF
>large|TRBV12-3/TRBV12-4|TRBD1|TRBJ1-5
TGTGCCAGCACCCAGGGGGAGTTTCAAGGTCAGCCCCAGCATTTT
CASTQGEFQGQPQHF
>medium-sized|TRBV10-3|TRBD2|TRBJ2-5
TGTGCCATCGGACTAGCGGGTCAGGAGACCCAGTACTTC
CAIGLAGQETQYF
>few|TRBV29-1|-|TRBJ2-3
TGCAGCGTCCCCCCCGGGGCTAGCGGCACAGATACGCAGTATTTT
CSVPPGASGTDTQYF
>few|TRBV11-3|TRBD2|TRBJ2-3
TGTGCCAGCAGAGTGAGTAGCGGGAGTCCCACAGATACGCAGTATTTT
CASRVSSGSPTDTQYF
>few|TRBV5-4|-|TRBJ2-7
TGTGCCAGCAGCGAGTACAGGGTCACCTACGAGCAGTACTTC
CASSEYRVTYEQYF
>-|TRBV20-1|-|TRBJ2-2
TGCAGTGCCCCTAGCGACACCGGGGAGCTGTTTTTT
CSAPSDTGELFF
>medium-sized|TRBV20-1|-|TRBJ2-2
TGCAGTGCTAGAGATGGGACCAAAAACACCGGGGAGCTGTTTTTT
CSARDGTKNTGELFF
>-|TRBV20-1|-|TRBJ2-1
TGCAGTGCCCGTGGACTTGACAATGAGCAGTTCTTC
CSARGLDNEQFF
>-|TRBV30|TRBD2|TRBJ2-1
TGTGCCTGGACCCTAGCGGATGGGTCCTACAATGAGCAGTTCTTC
CAWTLADGSYNEQFF
>-|TRBV11-3|TRBD1|TRBJ2-5
TGTGCCAGCAGCTTAGCCTCGACAGGGCGGCAAGAGACCCAGTACTTC
CASSLASTGRQETQYF